This T cell receptor (beta chain) was recorded in a study of blood T cell repertoires in COVID-19 (dated by TCRdb to 2020 to 2022). Background on the whole study: Samples from collaborators originated in the United States, Italy and Spain and spanned both the acute and convalescent phases of COVID-19. The prospective study material was composed of cDNA or gDNA derived from T cells, B-cell-depleted T cells, or PBMCs. The dataset comprised deeply sampled blood TCRbeta repertoires from subjects exposed to, actively infected with, or recovered from COVID-19. The repertoires were made available in a free public database intended to serve as a resource for research on the immune response to SARS-CoV-2. Samples were obtained from the ongoing ImmuneRACE study (first 160 participants) and from 1,254 subjects provided by 6 global collaborators. The sample metadata nearly always contained a de-identified subject ID, COVID-19 status, age in years and sex. Where available, HLA class I and class II types were taken from metadata supplied by the sample provider and were not determined by assay-based typing.

Including cysteine and phenylalanine, the CDR3 has 15 amino acids. Just CDR3 DNA is preserved here, 45 bases in frame from base 1. Trimming leaves V shorter by 3 bases and J shorter by 10 bases, with the junction holding 8 bases beyond the gene matches. CDR1 is given as SGHKS and CDR2 as YYEKEE, both from the germline V gene (reference sequence). For this clone: What this receptor recognizes is not known. No qualities accompany the bases; no much larger clone lies one base away.

TCRbeta CDR3 regions were amplified from genomic DNA using the immunoSEQ Assay, a bias-controlled multiplex PCR. As for the original processing: Nucleated cell counts per sample were estimated from amplification of reference gene primers within the assay. To quantify the absolute abundance of each unique TCRbeta CDR3 rearrangement, sequence reads were collapsed and filtered. For each sample, productive Simpson clonality was calculated as the square root of Simpson's diversity index over productive rearrangements. The immuneACCESS repertoire file appears here via TCRdb, limited to in-frame rearrangements. These files lack a portion of the clones; in checked studies, under half of the deficit traces to unresolved V genes, and the cause of the others is not known. The V and J calls and clone size were taken over from that table, and D and trimming were inferred from the DNA. For this sample there are roughly 120,000 clones; approximately 71% appear just once. 7.9% of the sample is in the top ten clones.

Collaborating institutions collected whole blood in K2EDTA tubes following their own protocols. For TCRbeta analysis, collaborator samples were shipped as frozen whole blood, as isolated PBMCs, or as DNA extracted from either sample type. Findings and caveats that apply to the study as a whole: The amount of clinical and demographic metadata varied by source and participant and was provided uncurated.

The sequence was collected from a human donor in a cohort sampled during active COVID-19. Sample: peripheral blood. This chain is built from TRBV5-5 and TRBJ1-6; 9 bases in the junction line up with TRBD1. At the DNA level, the sequence is TGTGCCAGCAGCTCCCGGACAGGGGTCGGGTCACCCCTCCACTTT. Its protein reads: CASSSRTGVGSPLHF.